A single sample is the source of the 8 T cell receptor beta chains below, sequenced in a study of OX40 agonist ivuxolimab in advanced cancers. Only in-frame clones appear in the TCRdb table, and some are missing; sequencing was by immunoSEQ multiplex PCR. This table holds approximately 100,000 clones, 91% found once. The source was CD4+ or CD8+ T cells sorted from blood, collected in a trial of the OX40 agonist ivuxolimab. Receptors were obtained from an adult with an advanced solid tumor such as melanoma, head and neck, liver or kidney cancer.

The chain recombines TRBV19 with TRBJ2-7, with D possibly being TRBD1 (5 bases). V lost 1 base and J lost 7, with 14 bases in between. CDR3 length: 14 amino acids. Germline V gene lookup returns CDR1 LNHDA and CDR2 SQIVND (reference sequence). The CDR3 region has the DNA TGTGCCAGTAGTATAGCGTTGCAGGGATCGGAGCAGTACTTC. It codes for CASSIALQGSEQYF.

The gene calls are TRBV9 and TRBJ2-1, with TRBD1 identical over 9 bases. Germline-derived CDR1 and CDR2 are SGDLS and YYNGEE. The CDR3 loop spans 16 amino acids. Losses at the gene ends were 4 bases for V and 7 bases for J; bases not matched to a gene: 12. Here the CDR3 reads CASSKWGTGIGNEQFF. As DNA, the CDR3 is TGTGCCAGCAGCAAATGGGGGACAGGGATTGGGAATGAGCAGTTCTTC. Complete variable domain (other parts from reference TRBV9 and TRBJ2-1): DSGVTQTPKHLITATGQRVTLRCSPRSGDLSVYWYQQSLDQGLQFLIQYYNGEERAKGNILERFSAQQFPDLHSELNLSSLELGDSALYFCASSKWGTGIGNEQFFGPGTRLTVL.

The chain has TRBV5-1 and TRBJ1-3, with D perhaps TRBD1 (5 bases). The CDR3 contains 17 residues. Germline V lookup: CDR1 SGHRS, CDR2 YFSETQ. V dropped 4 bases and J dropped 0 bases, with 17 bases sitting between them. CDR3 residues: CASSPRAPQTSGNTIYF. The CDR3 DNA reads as TGCGCCAGCAGCCCCAGGGCCCCACAGACCTCTGGAAACACCATATATTTT.

This chain connects TRBV5-5 to TRBJ2-5; 7 bases line up with TRBD2. Unmatched junction bases numbered 9, after V lost 3 bases and J lost 7 bases. CDR1 and CDR2 from the germline V gene are SGHKS and YYEKEE (reference sequence). CDR3 size: 14 residues. CDR3 in DNA: TGTGCCAGCAGCTCACTCGCTAGCGGTAGGACCCAGTACTTC. Translating it yields CASSSLASGRTQYF.

This clone was observed a handful of times. The chain is built from TRBV5-6 and TRBJ2-7; D uncertain. The V end lost 3 bases, the J end lost 2 bases, and 6 bases lay between the germline ends. The CDR3 is 12 amino acids. The V gene's germline CDR1 is SGHDT and CDR2 YYEEEE. The CDR3 sequence is CASSSYAYEQYF. CDR3 DNA sequence: TGTGCCAGCAGCTCGTATGCCTACGAGCAGTACTTC.

Only one count was recorded for this clone. This chain joins TRBV4-2 and TRBJ1-2, with TRBD1 as a possible D gene (5 bases). Trimming pared 0 bases from V and 8 bases from J, leaving 16 bases between. Germline V CDR1 and CDR2: LGHNA, YNFKEQ. This CDR3 is built from 15 residues. DNA of the CDR3: TGTGCCAGCAGCCAAGACGTTAGAGGGGAGCGGGGCTACACCTTC. Protein: CASSQDVRGERGYTF.

This chain joins TRBV28 and TRBJ2-7; 14 bases align to TRBD2. The CDR3 length is 13 residues. V shed 8 bases and J 4 bases; nucleotides not matched to a gene: 1. Germline assignment: CDR1 MDHEN and CDR2 SYDVKM. For the CDR3, the DNA is TGTGCCAGCGGGACTAGCGGGAGATACGAGCAGTACTTC. Translated, it gives CASGTSGRYEQYF.

The table lists this clone with a count of one. The rearrangement uses TRBV6-5 and TRBJ1-2, with 9 bases matching TRBD1. The junction had 2 bases not matched to a gene; V was cut back by 2 bases and J by 4 bases. Germline V gene sequence: CDR1 MNHEY, CDR2 SVGAGI. The CDR3 has 14 residues. The CDR3 loop reads CASSYDRGSYGYTF. CDR3 DNA: TGTGCCAGCAGTTACGACAGGGGGTCCTATGGCTACACCTTC.